This T cell receptor beta chain appears in the sequencing data of a study of cytomegalovirus exposure and HLA in healthy donors. Study-level findings and limits: An analysis that was carried out later associated 16,000 or so TCR beta sequences with HLA alleles at 0.05 false discovery rate. Earlier analysis found most TCR beta V segments productive about 87% or about 30% of the time. V- and J-gene trimming of TCR beta was linked (in a later analysis) to a missense DCLRE1C variant.

CDR3 length equals 13 residues. The germline V gene encodes CDR1 MGHDK and CDR2 SYGVNS. With respect to this clone: Antigen: not known. One end of the junction varies from germline; a read error may be responsible.

The PCR used 60 Vbeta and 13 Jbeta primers. The data were produced by immunoSEQ multiplex PCR, yet TCRdb's version contains in-frame clones alone and is incomplete. The data contain more than 100,000 clones, around 70% of them singletons. The gene calls are TRBV25-1 and TRBJ2-3; TRBD1 matches 10 bases. The clonotype originates from a woman in her thirties or forties in good health and CMV-seropositive. The sequenced sample consisted of PBMCs. CDR3 amino acids: CASSLSTGGGFKF. The CDR3 nucleotides read TGTGCCAGCAGCCTTTCGACAGGGGGCGGGTTTAAATTT.